Listed below are T cell receptor beta chains from one sample, sequenced in a study of OX40 agonist ivuxolimab in advanced cancers. Sequencing used immunoSEQ multiplex PCR; TCRdb keeps in-frame clones, though not all of them. The top ten hold around 0.99% of the sample, which has 55,000 to 65,000 clones, approximately 86% seen once. The specimen comprised CD4+ or CD8+ T cells sorted from blood, sampled in a trial of the OX40 agonist ivuxolimab. The receptors shown here come from an adult with an advanced solid tumor such as melanoma, head and neck, liver or kidney cancer. Each CDR3 is given with its conserved first and last residue. A D gene is named only where the DNA matches it firmly. Part of the rows lack a size; the others show once, few, many or a class for expanded clones.

CDR3,DNA,D,J,size,V
CASSYSGGGLSYEQYF,TGTGCCAGCAGTTACTCGGGCGGGGGCCTCTCCTACGAGCAGTACTTC,.,TRBJ2-7,.,TRBV6-5
CASSRWEGRANGYTF,TGTGCCAGCAGTCGGTGGGAGGGGCGAGCGAATGGCTACACCTTC,.,TRBJ1-2,few,TRBV28
CASSEGIGPAGEKLFF,TGTGCCAGCAGTGAAGGGATCGGGCCCGCGGGGGAAAAACTGTTTTTT,.,TRBJ1-4,.,TRBV6-1
CASSHLQGLALSSYNEQFF,TGTGCCAGCAGCCACCTTCAGGGACTAGCGTTGAGCTCCTACAATGAGCAGTTCTTC,TRBD2,TRBJ2-1,.,TRBV2
CACSAGGNEKLFF,TGCGCCTGCAGCGCAGGGGGTAATGAAAAACTGTTTTTT,TRBD1,TRBJ1-4,.,TRBV5-1
CASSIGQQETQYF,TGTGCCAGTAGTATTGGGCAGCAAGAGACCCAGTACTTC,.,TRBJ2-5,.,TRBV19
CATSLYPGLHGYTF,TGTGCCACCAGCCTCTATCCAGGGTTGCATGGCTACACCTTC,.,TRBJ1-2,once,TRBV15
CASSVPGTVSHEQYF,TGTGCCAGCTCCGTGCCCGGGACGGTTAGCCACGAGCAGTACTTC,.,TRBJ2-7,.,TRBV18
CASTSVGAYEQYF,TGTGCCAGCACGAGCGTAGGGGCCTACGAGCAGTACTTC,.,TRBJ2-7,.,TRBV6-1
CASSSAWDRATYEQYF,TGTGCCAGCAGCTCAGCTTGGGACAGGGCAACCTACGAGCAGTACTTC,TRBD1,TRBJ2-7,once,TRBV7-9
CASSQTGWPDTQYF,TGTGCCAGCAGTCAGACAGGGTGGCCAGATACGCAGTATTTT,TRBD1,TRBJ2-3,.,TRBV6-5
CASSFYSYNEQFF,TGTGCCAGCAGTTTCTACTCCTACAATGAGCAGTTCTTC,.,TRBJ2-1,.,TRBV27
CAWSVGTSGVEQFF,TGTGCCTGGAGTGTAGGGACTAGCGGGGTCGAGCAGTTCTTC,TRBD2,TRBJ2-1,.,TRBV30
CASSPRGTPERETQYF,TGTGCCAGCTCACCACGGGGGACCCCCGAGCGGGAGACCCAGTACTTC,.,TRBJ2-5,.,TRBV18
CASSYGQVNTEAFF,TGTGCCAGCAGTTATGGGCAGGTGAACACTGAAGCTTTCTTT,.,TRBJ1-1,.,TRBV6-6
CASNSWDTPSTDTQYF,TGTGCCAGCAACTCGTGGGACACCCCTAGCACAGATACGCAGTATTTT,.,TRBJ2-3,.,TRBV7-9
CASSLYRRTEAFF,TGCGCCAGCAGCTTGTACCGACGTACTGAAGCTTTCTTT,.,TRBJ1-1,few,TRBV5-1
CASSYSGEGREPQHF,TGTGCCAGCAGTTACTCCGGGGAGGGTCGGGAGCCCCAGCATTTT,.,TRBJ1-5,.,TRBV6-5
CASSLVAAQGQPQHF,TGTGCCAGCAGCTTAGTGGCCGCCCAAGGTCAGCCCCAGCATTTT,.,TRBJ1-5,.,TRBV7-2
CASSQVNLGFTDTQYF,TGCGCCAGCAGCCAAGTTAATCTTGGGTTCACAGATACGCAGTATTTT,.,TRBJ2-3,.,TRBV4-1
CASDGHPNTEAFF,TGTGCCAGCGACGGGCACCCGAACACTGAAGCTTTCTTT,.,TRBJ1-1,.,TRBV6-1
CASSTTGTKEETQYF,TGTGCCAGCAGTACCACCGGGACTAAAGAAGAGACCCAGTACTTC,TRBD2,TRBJ2-5,.,TRBV6-1
CASSGQGGYGYTF,TGCGCCAGCAGCGGACAGGGCGGCTATGGCTACACCTTC,TRBD1,TRBJ1-2,once,TRBV5-1
CASSLVDKGTYGKLFF,TGTGCCAGCAGCTTGGTGGACAAAGGGACGTATGGAAAACTGTTTTTT,.,TRBJ1-4,.,TRBV5-5
CASTSGSSGNTIYF,TGCGCCAGCACTTCCGGGAGCTCTGGAAACACCATATATTTT,.,TRBJ1-3,.,TRBV5-1
CASSQVRDRGDSPLHF,TGTGCCAGCAGCCAAGTGAGGGACAGGGGGGATTCACCCCTCCACTTT,TRBD1,TRBJ1-6,.,TRBV14
CASSPTQGSNTQYF,TGTGCCAGCAGCCCGACCCAGGGTTCTAATACGCAGTATTTT,.,TRBJ2-3,once,TRBV7-3
CASQAGGLIDTQYF,TGTGCCAGCCAAGCGGGGGGTTTAATAGATACGCAGTATTTT,TRBD2,TRBJ2-3,.,TRBV19
CASTYPGQGGIEQFF,TGTGCCAGCACTTACCCGGGACAGGGGGGTATTGAGCAGTTCTTC,TRBD1,TRBJ2-1,.,TRBV28
CAKIWGTGELFF,TGTGCCAAGATTTGGGGCACCGGGGAGCTGTTTTTT,.,TRBJ2-2,.,TRBV7-3
CASKPREGMSYEQYF,TGTGCCAGCAAACCGCGGGAGGGGATGTCCTACGAGCAGTACTTC,TRBD2,TRBJ2-7,.,TRBV27
CASSLTGLGTEAFF,TGTGCCAGCAGCCTGACGGGGTTGGGCACTGAAGCTTTCTTT,.,TRBJ1-1,.,TRBV7-6
CASSPDRYYGYTF,TGTGCCAGCAGCCCGGACCGATACTATGGCTACACCTTC,.,TRBJ1-2,.,TRBV11-2
CASSSRARGVGNTIYF,TGTGCCAGCAGTTCCCGCGCCAGGGGAGTCGGAAACACCATATATTTT,.,TRBJ1-3,.,TRBV28
CASSQTGGSSEKLFF,TGTGCCAGCAGCCAGACAGGTGGCTCTAGCGAAAAACTGTTTTTT,.,TRBJ1-4,.,TRBV4-2
CASSATLRDRVNSPLHF,TGTGCCAGCAGTGCAACTCTTCGGGACAGGGTTAATTCACCCCTCCACTTT,TRBD1,TRBJ1-6,.,TRBV27
CASRKEQTNTEAFF,TGTGCCAGCAGAAAGGAACAAACCAACACTGAAGCTTTCTTT,.,TRBJ1-1,.,TRBV2
CASSQGQGLNSPLHF,TGTGCCAGCAGCCAAGGACAGGGGCTAAATTCACCCCTCCACTTT,TRBD1,TRBJ1-6,.,TRBV11-2
CASSHWQDPCIQYF,TGTGCCAGCAGCCACTGGCAGGATCCCTGCATTCAGTACTTC,.,TRBJ2-4,.,TRBV14